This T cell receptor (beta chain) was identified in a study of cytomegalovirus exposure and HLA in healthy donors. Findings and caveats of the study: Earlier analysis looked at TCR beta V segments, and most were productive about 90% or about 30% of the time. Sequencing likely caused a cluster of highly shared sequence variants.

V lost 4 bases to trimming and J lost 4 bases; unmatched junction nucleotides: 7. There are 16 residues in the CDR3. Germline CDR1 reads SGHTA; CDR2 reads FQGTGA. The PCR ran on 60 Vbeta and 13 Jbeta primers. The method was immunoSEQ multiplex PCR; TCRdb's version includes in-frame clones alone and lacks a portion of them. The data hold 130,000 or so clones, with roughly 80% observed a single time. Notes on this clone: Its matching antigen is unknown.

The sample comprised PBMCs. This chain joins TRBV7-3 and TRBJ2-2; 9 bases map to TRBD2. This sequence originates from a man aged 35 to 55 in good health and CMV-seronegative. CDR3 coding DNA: TGTGCCAGCAGCTCCGGGGGGCGGGGGGGCACCGGGGAGCTGTTTTTT. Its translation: CASSSGGRGGTGELFF.